This TCR beta chain was identified in a study of beta chain features in type 1 diabetes. cDNA synthesis used the whole RNA isolate, giving expressed TCRB sequences. The protocol was immunoSEQ multiplex PCR, while the TCRdb copy is restricted to in-frame clones and leaves out a portion. This sample yields 140,000 to 150,000 clones, of which 48% are seen a single time; under 0.45% belongs to the top ten. Averaging around 110 mL, one heparinised blood draw was given by each donor. The CDR3 contains 16 residues. The V gene lost 3 bases and the J gene lost 4 bases, with 19 bases spanning the gap. CDR1 is SGHDN and CDR2 is FVKESK in the germline V gene.

The chain combines TRBV14 with TRBJ2-7; the D gene is possibly TRBD1 (8 bases). This sequence originates from a man in his late teens or twenties in good health. Sequenced sample: Tregs from blood. CDR3 residues: CASSHLLGQGGYEQYF. Written as DNA, the CDR3 is TGTGCCAGCAGCCATCTATTAGGACAGGGAGGGTACGAGCAGTACTTC.